This TCR beta chain derives from a study of T cell responses to AZD1222 COVID-19 vaccine. As for the study in general: Recipients boosted at about 4 weeks or about 12 weeks are pooled. Study results and limitations: Regions left unmutated in variants are reportedly the target of nearly half of spike-specific TCRs. With two AZD1222 doses given, Spike-specific TCR breadth and depth both rose.

Comments on this clone: The target antigen is unknown.

Germline V lookup: CDR1 SGHNT, CDR2 YYREEE (reference sequence). The CDR3 totals 11 residues. V was shortened by 1 base and J by 2 bases, with 0 bases between the two germline ends. Profiled with immunoSEQ multiplex PCR; TCRdb holds only in-frame clones, not every one. The sample holds over 50,000 clones; 88% are singletons and the top ten take roughly 14%. The material sequenced was peripheral blood, taken on day 0 of AZD1222 vaccination. This receptor was taken from an adult in good health. V and J are TRBV5-4 and TRBJ1-1; D remains unclear. The CDR3 bases are TGTGCCAGCAGCTTGAACACTGAAGCTTTCTTT. Its protein product is CASSLNTEAFF.